This TCR beta chain was retrieved from a study of a mutant IDH1 vaccine in newly diagnosed glioma. Findings and limits, study-wide: A vaccine-induced immune response developed in roughly 93% of the patients.

Clones were read by immunoSEQ multiplex PCR, and TCRdb kept only the in-frame ones, dropping some. The sample holds 24,000 or so clones; approximately 93% are singletons and the top ten take 1% to 1.5%. Time point given: baseline, week 1 (first vaccination visit). Sample treatment: pre-vaccination baseline after standard-of-care therapy. Tumors from donors were new WHO grade 3 or 4 IDH1-mutant astrocytomas with ATRX loss. For this clone: Its antigen remains unknown.

The CDR3 totals 14 residues. Trimming took 2 bases from V and 1 from J, leaving 6 bases between them. Germline V CDR1 and CDR2: LNHDA, SQIVND (reference sequence). Source: PBMCs, taken from a glioma patient treated with radiotherapy, temozolomide or both. The sequence derives from a middle-aged man with glioma. The V gene is TRBV19, the J gene TRBJ1-5; no definite D call. In DNA form, the CDR3 reads TGTGCCAGTAGTATAATGGGGAGCAATCAGCCCCAGCATTTT. The encoded protein is CASSIMGSNQPQHF.